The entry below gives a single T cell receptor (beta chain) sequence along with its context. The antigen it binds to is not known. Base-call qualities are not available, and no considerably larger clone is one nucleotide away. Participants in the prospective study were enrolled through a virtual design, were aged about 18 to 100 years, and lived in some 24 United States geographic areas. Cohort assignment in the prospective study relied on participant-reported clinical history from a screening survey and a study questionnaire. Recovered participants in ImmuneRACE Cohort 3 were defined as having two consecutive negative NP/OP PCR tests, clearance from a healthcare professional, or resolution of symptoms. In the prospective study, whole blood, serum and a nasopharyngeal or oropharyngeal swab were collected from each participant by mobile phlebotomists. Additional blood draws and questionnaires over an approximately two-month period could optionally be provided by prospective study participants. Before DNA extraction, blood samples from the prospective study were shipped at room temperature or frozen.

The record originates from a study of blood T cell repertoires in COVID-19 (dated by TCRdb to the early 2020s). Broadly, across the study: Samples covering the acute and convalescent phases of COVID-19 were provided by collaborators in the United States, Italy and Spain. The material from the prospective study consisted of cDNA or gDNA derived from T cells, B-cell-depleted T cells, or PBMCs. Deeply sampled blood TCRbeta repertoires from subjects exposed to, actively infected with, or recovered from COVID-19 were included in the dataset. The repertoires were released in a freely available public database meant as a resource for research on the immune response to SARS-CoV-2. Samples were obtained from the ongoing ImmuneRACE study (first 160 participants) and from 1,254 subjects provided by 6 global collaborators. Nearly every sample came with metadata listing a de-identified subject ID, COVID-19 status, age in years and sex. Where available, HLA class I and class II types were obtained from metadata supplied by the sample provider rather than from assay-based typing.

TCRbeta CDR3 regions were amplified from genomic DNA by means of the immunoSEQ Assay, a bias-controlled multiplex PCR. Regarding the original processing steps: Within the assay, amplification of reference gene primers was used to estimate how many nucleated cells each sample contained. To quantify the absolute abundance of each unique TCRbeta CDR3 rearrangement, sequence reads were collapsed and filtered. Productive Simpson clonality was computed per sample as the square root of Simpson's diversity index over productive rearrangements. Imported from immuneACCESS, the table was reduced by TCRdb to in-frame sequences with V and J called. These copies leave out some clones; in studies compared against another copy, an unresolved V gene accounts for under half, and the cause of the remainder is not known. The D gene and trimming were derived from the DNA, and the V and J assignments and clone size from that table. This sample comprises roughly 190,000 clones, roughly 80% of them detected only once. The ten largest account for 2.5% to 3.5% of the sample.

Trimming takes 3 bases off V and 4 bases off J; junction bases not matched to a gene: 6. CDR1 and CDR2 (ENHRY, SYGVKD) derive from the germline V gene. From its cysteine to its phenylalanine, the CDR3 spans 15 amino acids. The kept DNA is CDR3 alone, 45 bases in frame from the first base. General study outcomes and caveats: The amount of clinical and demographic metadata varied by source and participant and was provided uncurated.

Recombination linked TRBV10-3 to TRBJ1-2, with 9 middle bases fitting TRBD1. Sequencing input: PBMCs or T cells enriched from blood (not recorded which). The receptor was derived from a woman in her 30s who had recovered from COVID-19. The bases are TGTGCCATCAGTGACCTGGGACAGGGAACCTATGGCTACACCTTC. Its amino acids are CAISDLGQGTYGYTF.